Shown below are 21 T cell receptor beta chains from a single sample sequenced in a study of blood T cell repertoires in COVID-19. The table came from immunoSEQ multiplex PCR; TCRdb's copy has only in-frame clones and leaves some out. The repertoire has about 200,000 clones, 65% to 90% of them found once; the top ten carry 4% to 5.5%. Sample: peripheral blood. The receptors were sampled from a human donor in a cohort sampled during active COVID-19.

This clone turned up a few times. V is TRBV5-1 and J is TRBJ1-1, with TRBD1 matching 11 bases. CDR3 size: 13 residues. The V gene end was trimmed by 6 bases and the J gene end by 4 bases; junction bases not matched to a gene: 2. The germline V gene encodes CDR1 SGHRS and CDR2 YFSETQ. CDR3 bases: TGCGCCAGCACTGGACAGGGGGCCACTGAAGCTTTCTTT. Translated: CASTGQGATEAFF.

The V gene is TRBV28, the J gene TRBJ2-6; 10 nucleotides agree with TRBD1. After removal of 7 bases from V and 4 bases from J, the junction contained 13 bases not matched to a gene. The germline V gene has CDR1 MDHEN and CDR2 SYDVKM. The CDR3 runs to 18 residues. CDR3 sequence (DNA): TGTGCCAGCAATAAAGGAAGACAGGGGGCAACAGGGGCCAACGTCCTGACTTTC. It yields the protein CASNKGRQGATGANVLTF.

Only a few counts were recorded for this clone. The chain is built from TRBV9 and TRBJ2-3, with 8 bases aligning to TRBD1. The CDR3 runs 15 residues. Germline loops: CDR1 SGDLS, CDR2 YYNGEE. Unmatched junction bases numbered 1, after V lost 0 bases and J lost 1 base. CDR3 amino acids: CASSVEDRGTDTQYF. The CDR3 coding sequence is TGTGCCAGCAGCGTAGAGGACAGGGGCACAGATACGCAGTATTTT.

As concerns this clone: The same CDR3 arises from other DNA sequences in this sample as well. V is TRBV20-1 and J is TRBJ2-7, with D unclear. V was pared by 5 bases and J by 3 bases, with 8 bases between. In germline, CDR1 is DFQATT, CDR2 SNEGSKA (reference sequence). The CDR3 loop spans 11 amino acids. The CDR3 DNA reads TGCAGTGCTGGGCCAAGCTACGAGCAGTACTTC. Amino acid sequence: CSAGPSYEQYF.

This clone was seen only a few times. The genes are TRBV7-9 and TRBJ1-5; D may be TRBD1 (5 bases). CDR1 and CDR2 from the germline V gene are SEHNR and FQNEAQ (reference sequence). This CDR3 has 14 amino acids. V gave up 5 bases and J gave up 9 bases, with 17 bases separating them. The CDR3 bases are TGTGCCAGCAGCGCCGGGACTGATCATCGGCCCCAGCATTTT. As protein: CASSAGTDHRPQHF.

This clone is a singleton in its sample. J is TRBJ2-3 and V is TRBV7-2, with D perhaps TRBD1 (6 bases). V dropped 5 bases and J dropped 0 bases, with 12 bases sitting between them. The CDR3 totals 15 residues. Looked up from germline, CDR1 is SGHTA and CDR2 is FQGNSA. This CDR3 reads CASSQGRTSTDTQYF. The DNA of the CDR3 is TGTGCCAGCAGCCAGGGGCGGACTAGCACAGATACGCAGTATTTT.

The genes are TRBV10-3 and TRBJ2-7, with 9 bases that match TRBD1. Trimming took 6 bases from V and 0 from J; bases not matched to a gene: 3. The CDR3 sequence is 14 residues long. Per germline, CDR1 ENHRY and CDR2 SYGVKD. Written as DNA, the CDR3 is TGTGCCATCAGCGGACAGGGGCTCTCCTACGAGCAGTACTTC. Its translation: CAISGQGLSYEQYF.

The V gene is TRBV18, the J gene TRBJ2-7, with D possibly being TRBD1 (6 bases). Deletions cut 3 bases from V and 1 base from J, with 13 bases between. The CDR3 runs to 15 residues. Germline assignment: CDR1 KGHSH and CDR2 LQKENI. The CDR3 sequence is CASSPQGPGSYEQYF. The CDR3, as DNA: TGTGCCAGCTCACCTCAGGGGCCTGGATCCTACGAGCAGTACTTC.

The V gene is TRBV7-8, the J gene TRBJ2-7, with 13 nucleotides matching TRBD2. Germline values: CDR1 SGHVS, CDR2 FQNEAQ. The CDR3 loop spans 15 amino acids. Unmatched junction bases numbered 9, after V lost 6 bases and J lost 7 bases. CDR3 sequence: CASRLLAGGFAEQYF. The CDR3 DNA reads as TGTGCCAGCAGGTTACTAGCGGGAGGGTTTGCGGAGCAGTACTTC.

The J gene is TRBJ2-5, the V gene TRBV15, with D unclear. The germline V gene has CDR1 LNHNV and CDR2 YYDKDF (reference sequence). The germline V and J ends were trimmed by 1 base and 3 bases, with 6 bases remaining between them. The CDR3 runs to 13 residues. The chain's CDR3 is CATSRAQEETQYF. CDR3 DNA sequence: TGTGCCACCAGCAGAGCCCAGGAAGAGACCCAGTACTTC.

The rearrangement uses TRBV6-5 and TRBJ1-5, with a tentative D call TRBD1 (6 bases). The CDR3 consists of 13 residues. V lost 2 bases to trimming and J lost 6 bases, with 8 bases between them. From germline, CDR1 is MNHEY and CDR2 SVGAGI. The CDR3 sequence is CASSYEDSQPQHF. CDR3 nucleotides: TGTGCCAGCAGTTACGAGGACAGTCAGCCCCAGCATTTT.

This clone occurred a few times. In nucleotides, the CDR3 is TGTGCCAGCAGAATACAGGGGTTTACCTACGAGCAGTACTTC. Protein product: CASRIQGFTYEQYF. The chain combines TRBV28 with TRBJ2-7, with 7 bases lining up with TRBD1. The CDR3 spans 14 residues. Germline CDR1 reads MDHEN; CDR2 reads SYDVKM. The V gene end was trimmed by 6 bases and the J gene end by 2 bases; junction bases not matched to a gene: 7.

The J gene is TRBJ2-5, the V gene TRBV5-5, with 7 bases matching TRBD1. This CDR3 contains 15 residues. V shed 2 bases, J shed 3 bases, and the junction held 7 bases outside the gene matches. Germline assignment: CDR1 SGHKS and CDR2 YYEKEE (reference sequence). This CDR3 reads CASSFPRTGEETQYF. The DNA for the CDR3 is TGTGCCAGCAGCTTCCCCAGGACAGGTGAAGAGACCCAGTACTTC.

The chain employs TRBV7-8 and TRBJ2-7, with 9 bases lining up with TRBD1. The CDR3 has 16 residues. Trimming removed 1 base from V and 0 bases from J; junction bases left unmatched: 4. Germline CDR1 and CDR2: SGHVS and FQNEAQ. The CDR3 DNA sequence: TGTGCCAGCAGCTTAGGGACAGGGGAATTCTCCTACGAGCAGTACTTC. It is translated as CASSLGTGEFSYEQYF.

The CDR3 DNA is TGTGCCAGCAAGGGGAGGCGGGAGCAGTACTTC. Translated: CASKGRREQYF. V usage is TRBV9 and J usage is TRBJ2-7, with a tentative D call TRBD2 (6 bases). V lost 6 bases, J lost 7 bases, and 11 bases lay in between. The CDR3 has 11 amino acids. Germline V gene lookup returns CDR1 SGDLS and CDR2 YYNGEE.

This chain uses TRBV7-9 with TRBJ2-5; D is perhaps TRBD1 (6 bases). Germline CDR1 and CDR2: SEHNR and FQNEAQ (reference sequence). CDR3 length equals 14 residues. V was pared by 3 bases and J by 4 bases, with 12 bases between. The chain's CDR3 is CASSFQGPLETQYF. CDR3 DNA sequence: TGTGCCAGCAGCTTCCAGGGGCCGTTAGAGACCCAGTACTTC.

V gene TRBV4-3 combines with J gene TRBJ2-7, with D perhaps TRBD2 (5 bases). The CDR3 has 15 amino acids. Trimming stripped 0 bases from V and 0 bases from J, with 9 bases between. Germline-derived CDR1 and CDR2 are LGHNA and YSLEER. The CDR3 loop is CASSQEFGVSYEQYF. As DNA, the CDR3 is TGCGCCAGCAGCCAAGAATTCGGGGTCTCCTACGAGCAGTACTTC.

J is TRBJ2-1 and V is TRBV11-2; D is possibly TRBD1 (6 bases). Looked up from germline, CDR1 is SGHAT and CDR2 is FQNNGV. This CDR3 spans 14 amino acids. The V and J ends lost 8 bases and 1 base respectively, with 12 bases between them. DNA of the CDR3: TGTGCCAGCGAGGACAGCGGATCCTACAATGAGCAGTTCTTC. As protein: CASEDSGSYNEQFF.

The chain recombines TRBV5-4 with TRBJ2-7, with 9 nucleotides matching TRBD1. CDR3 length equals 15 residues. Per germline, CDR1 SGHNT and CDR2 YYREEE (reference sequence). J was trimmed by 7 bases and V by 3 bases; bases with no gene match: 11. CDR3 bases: TGTGCCAGCAGCTCCACCGGACAGGGGCCATGGGAGCAGTACTTC. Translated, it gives CASSSTGQGPWEQYF.

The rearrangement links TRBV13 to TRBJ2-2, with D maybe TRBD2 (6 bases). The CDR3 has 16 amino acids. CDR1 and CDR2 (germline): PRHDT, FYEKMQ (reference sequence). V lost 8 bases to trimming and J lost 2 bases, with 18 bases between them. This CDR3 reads CASGKGTGANTGELFF. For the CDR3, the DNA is TGTGCCAGCGGGAAGGGGACGGGAGCCAACACCGGGGAGCTGTTTTTT.

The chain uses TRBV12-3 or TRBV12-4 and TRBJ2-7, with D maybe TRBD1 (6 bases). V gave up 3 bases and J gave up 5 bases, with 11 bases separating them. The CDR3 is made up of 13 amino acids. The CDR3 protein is CASSLNRDDEQYF. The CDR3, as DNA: TGTGCCAGCAGTTTGAACAGGGACGACGAGCAGTACTTC.